These T cell receptor beta chains were read from a single sample in a study of cytomegalovirus exposure and HLA in healthy donors. Produced via immunoSEQ multiplex PCR; TCRdb's table is partial and in-frame only. This repertoire shows some 250,000 clones, 86% found once; its top ten account for around 1.3%. Material: PBMCs. The receptors stem from a woman in her 30s in good health and CMV-seropositive. The CDR3 runs from the conserved cysteine through the conserved F or W. The D gene is left open where the match is weak. Expanded clones are given a class, and other clones once, few, many or no size at all.

d_call: TRBD2
v_call: TRBV13
j_call: TRBJ2-3
clone_size: once
cdr3_nt: TGTGCCAGCAGCTCCGGACTAGCGGGAGAAACCAGCACAGATACGCAGTATTTT
cdr3_aa: CASSSGLAGETSTDTQYF

d_call: .
v_call: TRBV9
j_call: TRBJ2-7
clone_size: once
cdr3_nt: TGTGCCAGCAGCTCAAGGGGGGGGGCCTACGAGCAGTACTTC
cdr3_aa: CASSSRGGAYEQYF

d_call: TRBD1
v_call: TRBV14
j_call: TRBJ1-1
clone_size: .
cdr3_nt: TGTGCCAGCAGCCAATCCAGAGACAGGGGAGCTTTCTTT
cdr3_aa: CASSQSRDRGAFF

d_call: .
v_call: TRBV19
j_call: TRBJ1-5
clone_size: .
cdr3_nt: TGTGCCAGTAGTCAGGCCAGCCTTAGCAATCAGCCCCAGCATTTT
cdr3_aa: CASSQASLSNQPQHF

d_call: TRBD2
v_call: TRBV25-1
j_call: TRBJ2-1
clone_size: .
cdr3_nt: TGTGCCAGCAGTGAATATTTTATTAGCGGGAGAACTTACAATGAGCAGTTCTTC
cdr3_aa: CASSEYFISGRTYNEQFF

d_call: TRBD2
v_call: TRBV5-4
j_call: TRBJ2-7
clone_size: .
cdr3_nt: TGTGCCAGCAGCTTGACTAGCGTAACCTACGAGCAGTACTTC
cdr3_aa: CASSLTSVTYEQYF

d_call: TRBD2
v_call: TRBV14
j_call: TRBJ2-1
clone_size: .
cdr3_nt: TGTGCCAGCAGCCAAACGGGACTAGATTACAATGAGCAGTTCTTC
cdr3_aa: CASSQTGLDYNEQFF

d_call: .
v_call: TRBV27
j_call: TRBJ1-5
clone_size: .
cdr3_nt: TGTGCCAGTAGAAGAACGGCGGGGCACCAGCCCCAGCATTTT
cdr3_aa: CASRRTAGHQPQHF

d_call: .
v_call: TRBV5-4
j_call: TRBJ2-7
clone_size: .
cdr3_nt: TGTGCCAGCACCTCTCTCGGGACATCCTACGAGCAGTACTTC
cdr3_aa: CASTSLGTSYEQYF

d_call: .
v_call: TRBV30
j_call: TRBJ2-5
clone_size: .
cdr3_nt: TGTGCCTTCAGGAGGTCCCAAGAGACCCAGTACTTC
cdr3_aa: CAFRRSQETQYF

d_call: .
v_call: TRBV18
j_call: TRBJ2-3
clone_size: .
cdr3_nt: TGTGCCAGCTCAGCGGACACAGATACGCAGTATTTT
cdr3_aa: CASSADTDTQYF

d_call: TRBD1
v_call: TRBV7-8
j_call: TRBJ1-2
clone_size: .
cdr3_nt: TGTGCCAGCAGCACGACCGGGACAGGGAGTACGGATGGCTACACCTTC
cdr3_aa: CASSTTGTGSTDGYTF

d_call: TRBD1
v_call: TRBV6-6
j_call: TRBJ1-2
clone_size: .
cdr3_nt: TGTGCCAGCAGCCGAACTGGACAGGCTAACTATGGCTACACCTTC
cdr3_aa: CASSRTGQANYGYTF

d_call: TRBD1
v_call: TRBV11-3
j_call: TRBJ1-2
clone_size: .
cdr3_nt: TGTGCCAGCAGCTTAATTTTGGACAGGGATTTCTATGGCTACACCTTC
cdr3_aa: CASSLILDRDFYGYTF

d_call: TRBD1
v_call: TRBV30
j_call: TRBJ1-4
clone_size: .
cdr3_nt: TGTGCCTGGAGTATACAGGGGAAAGATGAAAAACTGTTTTTT
cdr3_aa: CAWSIQGKDEKLFF

d_call: TRBD1
v_call: TRBV18
j_call: TRBJ1-3
clone_size: .
cdr3_nt: TGTGCCAGCTCGCCGGGACAGGGAAACACCATATATTTT
cdr3_aa: CASSPGQGNTIYF

d_call: .
v_call: TRBV10-3
j_call: TRBJ2-7
clone_size: .
cdr3_nt: TGTGCCATCAGTGAGTTTAGCGGAGCCACCTACGAGCAGTACTTC
cdr3_aa: CAISEFSGATYEQYF

d_call: .
v_call: TRBV27
j_call: TRBJ2-1
clone_size: few
cdr3_nt: TGTGCCAGCAGTTTATGGCCAAATGAGCAGTTCTTC
cdr3_aa: CASSLWPNEQFF

d_call: .
v_call: TRBV2
j_call: TRBJ2-1
clone_size: .
cdr3_nt: TGTGCCAGCATCCGAGAGGCCGACACGGCGGGTGAGCAGTTCTTC
cdr3_aa: CASIREADTAGEQFF

d_call: .
v_call: TRBV5-1
j_call: TRBJ2-5
clone_size: .
cdr3_nt: TGCGCCAGCAGCTTGCCCGAAGAGACCCAGTACTTC
cdr3_aa: CASSLPEETQYF

d_call: TRBD2
v_call: TRBV27
j_call: TRBJ2-5
clone_size: .
cdr3_nt: TGTGCCAGCAGGGGACTAGCGGGAGGGATATCTTTTCAAGAGACCCAGTACTTC
cdr3_aa: CASRGLAGGISFQETQYF

d_call: .
v_call: TRBV15
j_call: TRBJ2-2
clone_size: .
cdr3_nt: TGTGCCACCAGCAGAGGCGGCCGGAACACCGGGGAGCTGTTTTTT
cdr3_aa: CATSRGGRNTGELFF

d_call: TRBD1
v_call: TRBV7-2
j_call: TRBJ1-2
clone_size: .
cdr3_nt: TGTGCCAGCAGCTTAAGCAGGGGGGAAGGCTACACCTTC
cdr3_aa: CASSLSRGEGYTF

d_call: TRBD2
v_call: TRBV30
j_call: TRBJ2-5
clone_size: .
cdr3_nt: TGTGCCTGGAGTATCAGCGGGAGGGAGACCCAGTACTTC
cdr3_aa: CAWSISGRETQYF

d_call: TRBD1
v_call: TRBV18
j_call: TRBJ1-2
clone_size: .
cdr3_nt: TGTGCCAGCTCACCCCAGACAGGGGCGAACTATGGCTACACCTTC
cdr3_aa: CASSPQTGANYGYTF

d_call: TRBD2
v_call: TRBV5-1
j_call: TRBJ2-7
clone_size: .
cdr3_nt: TGCGCCAGCAGCGGGGAGGGGCACGAGCAGTACTTC
cdr3_aa: CASSGEGHEQYF

d_call: .
v_call: TRBV19
j_call: TRBJ1-1
clone_size: few
cdr3_nt: TGTGCCAGTAGTTTCGGGGGAACTGAAGCTTTCTTT
cdr3_aa: CASSFGGTEAFF

d_call: .
v_call: TRBV10-3
j_call: TRBJ1-2
clone_size: .
cdr3_nt: TGTGCCATCAATCCCGGTGACTATGGCTACACCTTC
cdr3_aa: CAINPGDYGYTF

d_call: TRBD2
v_call: TRBV29-1
j_call: TRBJ2-3
clone_size: .
cdr3_nt: TGCAGCGTTGGTAGCGGGCGCACAGATACGCAGTATTTT
cdr3_aa: CSVGSGRTDTQYF

d_call: TRBD2
v_call: TRBV5-6
j_call: TRBJ2-1
clone_size: .
cdr3_nt: TGTGCCAGCAGCCCGCAGACTAGCGGGTCATGGAATGAGCAGTTCTTC
cdr3_aa: CASSPQTSGSWNEQFF

d_call: .
v_call: TRBV7-3
j_call: TRBJ1-1
clone_size: .
cdr3_nt: TGTGCCAGCAGCCAGAGGGCCAACACTGAAGCTTTCTTT
cdr3_aa: CASSQRANTEAFF

d_call: .
v_call: TRBV18
j_call: TRBJ1-2
clone_size: .
cdr3_nt: TGTGCCAGCTCACCAACCACAGCTAACTATGGCTACACCTTC
cdr3_aa: CASSPTTANYGYTF

d_call: .
v_call: TRBV7-2
j_call: TRBJ2-1
clone_size: .
cdr3_nt: TGTGCCAGCAGCTTAGTAGCGAGGGAGCAGTTCTTC
cdr3_aa: CASSLVAREQFF

d_call: .
v_call: TRBV4-1
j_call: TRBJ1-5
clone_size: .
cdr3_nt: TGCGCCAGCAGCCAAGTGGTCAGGGGTAGCAATCAGCCCCAGCATTTT
cdr3_aa: CASSQVVRGSNQPQHF

d_call: .
v_call: TRBV11-2
j_call: TRBJ2-1
clone_size: .
cdr3_nt: TGTGCCAGCAGCTTAGTGGCTAGTTCCTACAATGAGCAGTTCTTC
cdr3_aa: CASSLVASSYNEQFF

d_call: TRBD1
v_call: TRBV5-1
j_call: TRBJ1-4
clone_size: .
cdr3_nt: TGCGCCAGCAGCGAGGGACAGGGGGGCGAAAAACTGTTTTTT
cdr3_aa: CASSEGQGGEKLFF

d_call: TRBD1
v_call: TRBV14
j_call: TRBJ1-1
clone_size: .
cdr3_nt: TGTGCCAGCAGCCATGGACAGGACGGGGACACTGAAGCTTTCTTT
cdr3_aa: CASSHGQDGDTEAFF

d_call: .
v_call: TRBV19
j_call: TRBJ1-4
clone_size: .
cdr3_nt: TGTGCCAGTAGTACCGGGACCCTCGGGGGTGAAAAACTGTTTTTT
cdr3_aa: CASSTGTLGGEKLFF

d_call: .
v_call: TRBV20-1
j_call: TRBJ2-5
clone_size: .
cdr3_nt: TGCAGTGCCTCCGGTGAGACCCAGTACTTC
cdr3_aa: CSASGETQYF

d_call: TRBD2
v_call: TRBV5-4
j_call: TRBJ2-5
clone_size: .
cdr3_nt: TGTGCCAGCAGCTTGGATGGCGGGAGCACCCAAGAGACCCAGTACTTC
cdr3_aa: CASSLDGGSTQETQYF

d_call: TRBD2
v_call: TRBV9
j_call: TRBJ2-7
clone_size: once
cdr3_nt: TGTGCCAGCTCTGGGGCTAGCGGCAACTACGAGCAGTACTTC
cdr3_aa: CASSGASGNYEQYF

d_call: .
v_call: TRBV30
j_call: TRBJ2-2
clone_size: .
cdr3_nt: TGTGCCTGGAGTCTCGCGGGGCCCTTAACCGGGGAGCTGTTTTTT
cdr3_aa: CAWSLAGPLTGELFF

d_call: TRBD2
v_call: TRBV2
j_call: TRBJ2-7
clone_size: .
cdr3_nt: TGTGCCAGCTTTAAGGGACTAGCGGGAGTAAGGGAGCAGTACTTC
cdr3_aa: CASFKGLAGVREQYF

d_call: .
v_call: TRBV5-1
j_call: TRBJ1-4
clone_size: .
cdr3_nt: TGCGCCAGCAGCTTGTTTTCATTAGGGGATGAAAAACTGTTTTTT
cdr3_aa: CASSLFSLGDEKLFF

d_call: .
v_call: TRBV19
j_call: TRBJ2-5
clone_size: .
cdr3_nt: TGTGCCAGTAGTATAGGAATAGGGGGGACCCAGTACTTC
cdr3_aa: CASSIGIGGTQYF

d_call: .
v_call: TRBV27
j_call: TRBJ1-1
clone_size: .
cdr3_nt: TGTGCCAGCAGTTTACCTACCTTGACTGAGATGAACACTGAAGCTTTCTTT
cdr3_aa: CASSLPTLTEMNTEAFF

d_call: .
v_call: TRBV9
j_call: TRBJ2-7
clone_size: .
cdr3_nt: TGTGCCAGCAGCGTAGGAGGTAGCTCCTACGAGCAGTACTTC
cdr3_aa: CASSVGGSSYEQYF

d_call: .
v_call: TRBV19
j_call: TRBJ2-1
clone_size: .
cdr3_nt: TGTGCCAGTAGTATAGGGACACATGAGCAGTTCTTC
cdr3_aa: CASSIGTHEQFF

d_call: TRBD2
v_call: TRBV28
j_call: TRBJ2-7
clone_size: .
cdr3_nt: TGTGCCAGCATCCTTAGCGGGAGTAGATACGAGCAGTACTTC
cdr3_aa: CASILSGSRYEQYF

d_call: TRBD1
v_call: TRBV27
j_call: TRBJ1-2
clone_size: .
cdr3_nt: TGTGCCAGCAGATTCTTGGAGACAGGGAACGGCTACACCTTC
cdr3_aa: CASRFLETGNGYTF

d_call: TRBD1
v_call: TRBV28
j_call: TRBJ2-3
clone_size: .
cdr3_nt: TGTGCCAGCAGTTTACCCACGACAGGGCCAACAGATACGCAGTATTTT
cdr3_aa: CASSLPTTGPTDTQYF

d_call: .
v_call: TRBV6-5
j_call: TRBJ1-2
clone_size: once
cdr3_nt: TGTGCCAGCAGGACCGCAACAGGGCTTTGGGGCTACACCTTC
cdr3_aa: CASRTATGLWGYTF

d_call: TRBD2
v_call: TRBV7-9
j_call: TRBJ2-1
clone_size: .
cdr3_nt: TGTGCCAGCAGTCTAGGTTCCAGCGGGGTACATGAGCAGTTCTTC
cdr3_aa: CASSLGSSGVHEQFF

d_call: TRBD2
v_call: TRBV9
j_call: TRBJ2-1
clone_size: few
cdr3_nt: TGTGCCAGCAGCGGGAGGAGGACTAGCGGTTACAATGAGCAGTTCTTC
cdr3_aa: CASSGRRTSGYNEQFF

d_call: .
v_call: TRBV5-6
j_call: TRBJ1-4
clone_size: .
cdr3_nt: TGTGCCAGCAGCCTAAAGGGGTCATCAACTAATGAAAAACTGTTTTTT
cdr3_aa: CASSLKGSSTNEKLFF

d_call: TRBD2
v_call: TRBV5-8
j_call: TRBJ2-7
clone_size: .
cdr3_nt: TGTGCCAGCAGGACGAGGACTAGCCTCTACGAGCAGTACTTC
cdr3_aa: CASRTRTSLYEQYF

d_call: .
v_call: TRBV10-2
j_call: TRBJ2-7
clone_size: .
cdr3_nt: TGCGCCAGCAGTGACCCCGGCGCGGGAAGTGCCTACGAGCAGTACTTC
cdr3_aa: CASSDPGAGSAYEQYF

d_call: TRBD2
v_call: TRBV7-6
j_call: TRBJ2-1
clone_size: .
cdr3_nt: TGTGCCAGCAGCGTGTCCCAGCGGGAGAAGGAAAATGAGCAGTTCTTC
cdr3_aa: CASSVSQREKENEQFF

d_call: .
v_call: TRBV5-4
j_call: TRBJ2-7
clone_size: .
cdr3_nt: TGTGCCAGCAGCTTGGCAGAAGTTTACGAGCAGTACTTC
cdr3_aa: CASSLAEVYEQYF